This paragraph covers one T cell receptor (beta chain) sequence. Time point defined: pretreatment peripheral blood. Disease in patients was locally advanced or metastatic urothelial carcinoma. These data originate in a study of PD-L1 blockade in urothelial cancer. Only in-frame clones appear in the TCRdb table, and some are missing; sequencing was by immunoSEQ multiplex PCR. The table shows approximately 48,000 clones, with roughly 78% occurring only once. The germline V gene encodes CDR1 SGHRS and CDR2 YFSETQ. The CDR3 runs to 14 residues. V was cut by 4 bases and J by 7 bases, with 16 bases left in between.

The receptor's source is a man in his sixties or seventies with urothelial cancer. The sample in question was PBMCs, obtained around atezolizumab (anti-PD-L1) treatment. This chain uses TRBV5-1 with TRBJ2-3; D perhaps matches TRBD1 (6 bases). The CDR3 coding sequence is TGCGCCAGCAGCATAGAACAGGGTTTAAATACGCAGTATTTT. Protein product: CASSIEQGLNTQYF.